This TCR beta chain was observed in a study of T cells in localized non-small cell lung cancer. Repertoires were generated with immunoSEQ multiplex PCR, while TCRdb's copy carries only in-frame clones and drops some. The sample has tens of thousands of clones, roughly 87% seen once; the top ten hold approximately 15%. Details on this clone: Its antigen is not identified.

Study-wide points: It remains possible that heterogeneity exists, since only one tumor region was sequenced. Among the tissues sampled, uninvolved adjacent lung had the highest T cell clonality, above tumor. There was an association of higher blood T cell density with longer overall survival. Adjacent lung exhibited a median of 57 among the 100 most abundant tumor clones.

The V and J ends lost 3 bases and 3 bases respectively, with 8 bases between them. The CDR3 is 13 amino acids. The germline CDR1 and CDR2 sequences are ENHRY and SYGVKD. V usage is TRBV10-3 and J usage is TRBJ1-1; D uncertain. The source was peripheral blood, collected before any cancer treatment. The TCR originated in a man between 40 and 69 years old with stage I squamous cell lung carcinoma. In DNA, the CDR3 is TGTGCCATCAGTGAAAGAGAGGACACTGAAGCTTTCTTT. Amino acids: CAISEREDTEAFF.